What follows describes a single T cell receptor (beta chain). The data are from a study of blood T cell repertoires in COVID-19. On the study more broadly: Nucleic acid was either cDNA or gDNA, and it came from T cells, B-cell-depleted T cells, or PBMCs.

V lost 3 bases and J 8 bases, leaving 10 bases between the germline ends. This CDR3 contains 13 residues. CDR1 is SGHAT and CDR2 is FQDESV in the germline V gene (reference sequence). Original methodology: Amplification of reference gene primers was used by the study to estimate nucleated cell counts. Assay used: immunoSEQ multiplex PCR; TCRdb lists only in-frame clones, some missing. The DNA was the basis for D and trimming; V, J and clone size are from that table. The data show 250,000 to 350,000 clones, 85% seen once. The chain joins TRBV11-1 to TRBJ1-4; D is undetermined. The source material was PBMCs or T cells enriched from blood (not recorded which). The receptor was isolated from a woman between 50 and 59 years old who had recovered from COVID-19. This CDR3 reads CASSLVWREKLFF. CDR3 nucleotide sequence: TGTGCCAGCAGCTTGGTTTGGCGGGAAAAACTGTTTTTT.